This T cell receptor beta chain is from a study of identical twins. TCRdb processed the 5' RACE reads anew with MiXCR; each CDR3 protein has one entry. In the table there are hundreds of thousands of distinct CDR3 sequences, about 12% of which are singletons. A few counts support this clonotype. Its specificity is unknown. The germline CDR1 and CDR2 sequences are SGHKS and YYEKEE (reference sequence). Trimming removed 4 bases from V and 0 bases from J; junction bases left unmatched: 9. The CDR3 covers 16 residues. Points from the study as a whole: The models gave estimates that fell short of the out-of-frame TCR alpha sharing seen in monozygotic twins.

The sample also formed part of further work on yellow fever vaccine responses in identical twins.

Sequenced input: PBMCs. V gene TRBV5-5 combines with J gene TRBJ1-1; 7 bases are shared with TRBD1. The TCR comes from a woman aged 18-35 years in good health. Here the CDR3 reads CASSPRDRVMNTEAFF. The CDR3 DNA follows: TGTGCCAGCAGCCCCCGGGACAGAGTGATGAACACTGAAGCTTTCTTT.